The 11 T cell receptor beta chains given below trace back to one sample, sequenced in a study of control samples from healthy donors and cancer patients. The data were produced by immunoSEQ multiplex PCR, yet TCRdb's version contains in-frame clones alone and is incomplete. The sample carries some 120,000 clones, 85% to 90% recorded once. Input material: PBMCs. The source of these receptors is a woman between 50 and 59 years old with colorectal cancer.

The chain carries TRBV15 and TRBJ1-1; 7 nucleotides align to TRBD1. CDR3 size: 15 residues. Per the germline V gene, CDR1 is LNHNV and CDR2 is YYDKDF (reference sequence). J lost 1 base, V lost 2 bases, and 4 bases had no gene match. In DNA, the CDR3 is TGTGCCACCAGCAGAACAGGGGCGCGGAACACTGAAGCTTTCTTT. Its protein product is CATSRTGARNTEAFF.

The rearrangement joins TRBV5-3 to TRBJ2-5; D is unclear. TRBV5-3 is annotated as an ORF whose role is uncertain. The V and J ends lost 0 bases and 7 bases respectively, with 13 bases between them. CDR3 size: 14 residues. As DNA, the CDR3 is TGTGCCAGAAGCTTGGCCCCTCGTGTACGGACCCAGTACTTC. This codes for CARSLAPRVRTQYF.

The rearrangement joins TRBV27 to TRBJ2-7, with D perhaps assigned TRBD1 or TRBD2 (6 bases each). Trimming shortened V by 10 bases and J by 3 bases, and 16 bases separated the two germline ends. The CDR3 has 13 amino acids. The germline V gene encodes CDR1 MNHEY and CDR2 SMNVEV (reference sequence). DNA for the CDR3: TGTGCCACCAGATTAGGAGGGGGCTACGAGCAGTACTTC. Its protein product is CATRLGGGYEQYF.

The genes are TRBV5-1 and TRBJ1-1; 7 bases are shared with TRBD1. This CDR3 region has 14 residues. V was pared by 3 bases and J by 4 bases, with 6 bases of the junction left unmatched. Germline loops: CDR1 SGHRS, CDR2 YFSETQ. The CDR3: CASSSRQGSTEAFF. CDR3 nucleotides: TGCGCCAGCAGCTCCCGACAGGGAAGCACTGAAGCTTTCTTT.

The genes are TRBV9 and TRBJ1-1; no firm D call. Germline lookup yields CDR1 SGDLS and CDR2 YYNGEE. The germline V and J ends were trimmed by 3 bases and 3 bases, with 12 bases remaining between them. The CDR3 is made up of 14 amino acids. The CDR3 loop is CASSARDSYTEAFF. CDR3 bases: TGTGCCAGCAGCGCCCGGGATTCCTACACTGAAGCTTTCTTT.

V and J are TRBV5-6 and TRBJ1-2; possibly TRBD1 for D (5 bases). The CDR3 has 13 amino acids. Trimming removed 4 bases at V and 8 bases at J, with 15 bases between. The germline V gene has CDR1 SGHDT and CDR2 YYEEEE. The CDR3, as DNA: TGTGCCAGCAGCAATCAGGGTCTTCAGGGCTACACCTTC. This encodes CASSNQGLQGYTF.

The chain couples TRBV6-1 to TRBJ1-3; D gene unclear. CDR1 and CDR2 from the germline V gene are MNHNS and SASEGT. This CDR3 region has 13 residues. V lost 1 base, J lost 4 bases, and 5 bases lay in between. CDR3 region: CASSEVEGNTIYF. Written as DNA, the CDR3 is TGTGCCAGCAGTGAAGTTGAGGGAAACACCATATATTTT.

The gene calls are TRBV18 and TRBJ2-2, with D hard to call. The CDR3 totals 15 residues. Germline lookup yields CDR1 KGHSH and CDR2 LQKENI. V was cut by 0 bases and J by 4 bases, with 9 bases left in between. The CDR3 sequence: CASSPPSPVTGELFF. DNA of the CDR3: TGTGCCAGCTCACCACCGTCCCCTGTCACCGGGGAGCTGTTTTTT.

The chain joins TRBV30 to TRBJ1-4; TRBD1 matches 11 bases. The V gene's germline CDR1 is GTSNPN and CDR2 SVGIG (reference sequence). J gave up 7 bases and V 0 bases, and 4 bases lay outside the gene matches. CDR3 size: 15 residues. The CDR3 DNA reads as TGTGCCTGGAGTGTCCGGGGGACAGGGGGTGAAAAACTGTTTTTT. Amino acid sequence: CAWSVRGTGGEKLFF.

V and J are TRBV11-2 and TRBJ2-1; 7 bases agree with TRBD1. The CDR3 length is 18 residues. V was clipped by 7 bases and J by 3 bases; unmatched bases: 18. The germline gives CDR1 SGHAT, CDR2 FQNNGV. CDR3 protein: CASNEGWTDGQVYNEQFF. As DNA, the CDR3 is TGTGCCAGCAACGAGGGATGGACCGATGGACAGGTCTACAATGAGCAGTTCTTC.

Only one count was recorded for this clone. This CDR3 is CASSFAGVGETQYF. In nucleotides, the CDR3 is TGTGCCAGCAGCTTTGCGGGAGTGGGGGAGACCCAGTACTTC. The chain employs TRBV5-4 and TRBJ2-5; the match to TRBD2 covers 7 bases. V lost 2 bases to trimming and J lost 5 bases; unmatched junction nucleotides: 6. The germline V gene has CDR1 SGHNT and CDR2 YYREEE (reference sequence). The length of the CDR3 is 14 residues.